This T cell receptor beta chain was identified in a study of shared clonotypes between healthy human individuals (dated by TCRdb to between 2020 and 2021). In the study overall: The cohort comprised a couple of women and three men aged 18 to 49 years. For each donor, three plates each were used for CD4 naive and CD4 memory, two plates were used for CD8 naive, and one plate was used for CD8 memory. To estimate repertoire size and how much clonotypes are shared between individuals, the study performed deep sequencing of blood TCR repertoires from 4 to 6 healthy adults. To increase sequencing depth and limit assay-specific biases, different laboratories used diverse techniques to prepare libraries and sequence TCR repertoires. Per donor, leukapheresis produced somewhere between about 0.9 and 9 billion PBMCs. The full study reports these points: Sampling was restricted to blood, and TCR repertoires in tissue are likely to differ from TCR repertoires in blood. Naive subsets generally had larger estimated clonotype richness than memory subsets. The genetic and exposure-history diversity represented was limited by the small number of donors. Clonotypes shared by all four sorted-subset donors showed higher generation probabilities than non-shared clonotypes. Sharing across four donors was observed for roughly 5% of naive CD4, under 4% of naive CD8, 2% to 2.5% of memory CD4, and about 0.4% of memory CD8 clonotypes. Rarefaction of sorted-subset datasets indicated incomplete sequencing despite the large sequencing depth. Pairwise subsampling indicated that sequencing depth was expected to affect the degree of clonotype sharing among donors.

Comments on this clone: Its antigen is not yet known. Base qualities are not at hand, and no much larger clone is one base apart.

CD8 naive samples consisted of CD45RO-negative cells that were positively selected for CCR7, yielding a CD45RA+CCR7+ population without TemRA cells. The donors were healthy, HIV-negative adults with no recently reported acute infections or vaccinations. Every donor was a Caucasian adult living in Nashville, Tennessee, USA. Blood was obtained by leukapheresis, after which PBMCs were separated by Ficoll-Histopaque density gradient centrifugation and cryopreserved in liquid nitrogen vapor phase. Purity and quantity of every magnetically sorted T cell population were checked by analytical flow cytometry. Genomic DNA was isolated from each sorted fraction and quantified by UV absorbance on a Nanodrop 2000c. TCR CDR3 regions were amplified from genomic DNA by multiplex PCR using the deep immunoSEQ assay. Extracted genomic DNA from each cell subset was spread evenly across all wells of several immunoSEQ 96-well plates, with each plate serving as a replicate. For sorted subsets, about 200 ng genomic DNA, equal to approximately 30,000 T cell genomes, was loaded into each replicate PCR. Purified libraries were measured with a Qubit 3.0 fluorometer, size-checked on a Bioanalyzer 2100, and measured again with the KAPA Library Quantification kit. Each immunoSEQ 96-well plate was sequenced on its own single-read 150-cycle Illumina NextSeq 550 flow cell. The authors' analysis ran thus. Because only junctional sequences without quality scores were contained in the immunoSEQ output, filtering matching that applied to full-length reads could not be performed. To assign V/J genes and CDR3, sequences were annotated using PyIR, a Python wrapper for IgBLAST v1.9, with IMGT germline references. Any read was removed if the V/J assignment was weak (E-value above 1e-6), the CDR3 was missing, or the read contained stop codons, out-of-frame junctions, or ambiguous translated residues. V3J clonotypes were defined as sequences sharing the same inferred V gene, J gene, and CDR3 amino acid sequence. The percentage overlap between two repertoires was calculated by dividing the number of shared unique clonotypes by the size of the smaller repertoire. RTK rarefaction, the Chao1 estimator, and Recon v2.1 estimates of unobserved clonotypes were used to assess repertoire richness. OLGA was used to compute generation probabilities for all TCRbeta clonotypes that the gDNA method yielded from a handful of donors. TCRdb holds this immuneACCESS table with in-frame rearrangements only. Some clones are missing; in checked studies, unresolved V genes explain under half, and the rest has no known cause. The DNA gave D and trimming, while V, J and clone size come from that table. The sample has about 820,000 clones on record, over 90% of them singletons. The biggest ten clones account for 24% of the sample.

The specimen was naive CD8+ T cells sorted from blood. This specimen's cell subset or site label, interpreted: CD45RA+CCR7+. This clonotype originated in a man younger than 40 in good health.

The DNA sequence is given as TGTGCCAGCAGCCCCGGGACAAGTGATGGCTACACCTTC. The encoded protein is CASSPGTSDGYTF. The chain joins TRBV7-9 to TRBJ1-2, with TRBD1 as a weak D call on 6 bases. The CDR3 runs 13 residues from the cysteine to the phenylalanine. Left in the record is the CDR3 DNA by itself, 39 bases read in frame from the first base. For CDR1 and CDR2, the germline V gene (reference sequence) lists SEHNR and FQNEAQ. Trimming at the junction amounts to 5 bases on V and 6 bases on J, and the germline ends lie 13 bases apart. The full variable domain, completed from the reference TRBV7-9 and TRBJ1-2 proteins outside the CDR3, reads DTGVSQNPRHKITKRGQNVTFRCDPISEHNRLYWYRQTLGQGPEFLTYFQNEAQLEKSRLLSDRFSAERPKGSFSTLEIQRTEQGDSAMYLCASSPGTSDGYTFGSGTRLTVV.